This TCR beta chain is drawn from a study of T cells in Graves' hyperthyroidism and ophthalmopathy. Using RNA transcripts as the source, TCR beta CDR3 regions were amplified. Carried out on the TCR CDR3, a first-round RT-PCR used the HTBI primer set. TCRdb passed the multiplex PCR reads through MiXCR, listing each CDR3 protein once. The sample has fewer than 900,000 distinct CDR3 sequences, around 17% seen once. The CDR3 is 18 residues long. Germline V gives CDR1 SQVTM, CDR2 ANQGSEA. V lost 6 bases and J lost 0; bases outside the gene matches: 17. This clonotype appeared many times. Patients counted as stable if ophthalmopathy did not develop within 18 months. Uncontrolled infection, other autoimmune disease, pregnancy or lactation disqualified patients from enrolment. Together with thyroid ultrasound, orbital computed tomography, serum thyroxine and TRAb, clinical symptoms were used for diagnoses.

The receptor's source is a man aged 18 to 30 with Graves' hyperthyroidism. The chain employs TRBV29-1 and TRBJ2-7; 10 bases line up with TRBD1. Sequenced material: blood. CDR3 sequence reads: CSVVPGQGVVGHSYEQYF. CDR3 in DNA: TGCAGCGTCGTTCCTGGACAGGGGGTAGTGGGACACTCCTACGAGCAGTACTTC.